A single T cell receptor (beta chain) is shown here with its context. Its antigen is not known. For pre-culture CD4+ samples, the target was approximately 190,000 T cell genomes. Method: immunoSEQ multiplex PCR; TCRdb's copy keeps in-frame clones and lacks some. The table lists some 89,000 clones, about 89% of them singletons. The germline gives CDR1 MNHNY, CDR2 SVGAGI (reference sequence). CDR3 size: 14 residues. Trimming cost V 9 bases and J 2 bases; bases outside gene matches: 7. The source of the sample is a study of T cell repertoires and HLA-DP antigens. For the study at large: Transduced HeLa cells presented HLA-DP to CD4+ T cells. Donor ages ranged from 18-to-29 to 60-to-69; a couple of men, one woman. Study results and caveats: Previously undetected clones averaged 36.3% and 50.6% against the two alleles respectively.

Material: CD4+ T cells from PBMCs. This TCR derives from a man aged 50 to 60 in good health and CMV-seronegative. The J gene is TRBJ1-1, the V gene TRBV6-6, with TRBD1 identical over 9 bases. The CDR3 coding sequence is TGTGCCAGTAGTCTGGACAGGGGAAACACTGAAGCTTTCTTT. Its protein product is CASSLDRGNTEAFF.